This T cell receptor beta chain is drawn from a study of T cell repertoires in cytomegalovirus infection. Study overall: CMV epitopes used comprised recently identified HLA-C-restricted ones and well-studied HLA-B-restricted ones. TCR beta signatures that were public indicated CMV infection and matching HLA type.

Whole-study findings and limits: People with CMV and the relevant HLA were identified by cumulative public TCR beta family frequency.

The length of the CDR3 is 14 residues. V dropped 6 bases and J dropped 0 bases, with 9 bases sitting between them. Germline loops: CDR1 MNHEY, CDR2 SVGEGT. TCRdb analysed the reads with MiXCR anew, one entry per CDR3 protein. The repertoire includes 550,000 to 700,000 distinct CDR3 sequences, just under 40% of them detected once, and around 48% sits in the top ten. This clonotype was detected a few times. The target antigen is unknown. The source is a human donor in good health (CMV status not recorded). Some clones in this sample may be carry-over from other donors' samples. The rearrangement uses TRBV6-2 or TRBV6-3 and TRBJ1-3, with unresolved D. The material was cultured PBMCs, obtained from culture after CMV antigen stimulation. This CDR3 reads CASRPQISGNTIYF. The CDR3 DNA reads as TGTGCCAGCAGACCACAGATCTCTGGAAACACCATATATTTT.